The rows below give T cell receptor beta chains drawn from one sample of a study of blood T cell repertoires in COVID-19. Using immunoSEQ multiplex PCR, the repertoire was profiled, and TCRdb retains in-frame clones only, with some absent. The data show roughly 250,000 clones, around 89% seen once. The sequenced sample was PBMCs or T cells enriched from blood (not recorded which). The receptors were gathered from a woman aged 18-35 years who had recovered from COVID-19. CDR3s include the opening cysteine and the closing phenylalanine or tryptophan. The order of the fields is J gene, clone size, V gene, CDR3 length, D gene, CDR3 DNA, CDR3 protein. A D gene is named only where the DNA matches it firmly. Clone size, where shown, is once, few, many, or a class for clones that have expanded.

J: TRBJ1-2
size: .
V: TRBV10-3
length: 12
D: .
DNA: TGTGCCATCAGTGAGGACAGCTATGGCTACACCTTC
CDR3: CAISEDSYGYTF

J: TRBJ1-1
size: .
V: TRBV6-1
length: 13
D: .
DNA: TGTGCCAGCAGTGAATACGAACAGTCAGGAGCTTTCTTT
CDR3: CASSEYEQSGAFF

J: TRBJ1-2
size: .
V: TRBV20-1
length: 11
D: TRBD1
DNA: TGCAGTGCTCAGGGACAGGGGGGGAACACCTTC
CDR3: CSAQGQGGNTF

J: TRBJ1-5
size: once
V: TRBV10-3
length: 17
D: TRBD1
DNA: TGTGCCATCAGTGAGTCTGCCGGACAGGGGTGGGGTCAGCCCCAGCATTTT
CDR3: CAISESAGQGWGQPQHF

J: TRBJ1-2
size: .
V: TRBV5-4
length: 15
D: .
DNA: TGTGCCAGCAGCCCCGTCCAACAGGGTAACTATGGCTACACCTTC
CDR3: CASSPVQQGNYGYTF

J: TRBJ1-2
size: .
V: TRBV2
length: 20
D: TRBD1
DNA: TGTGCCAGCACACCGCGAGTAGGGACAGTCTCGGGAAACTTTAACTATGGCTACACCTTC
CDR3: CASTPRVGTVSGNFNYGYTF

J: TRBJ1-2
size: .
V: TRBV6-5
length: 15
D: TRBD1
DNA: TGTGCCAGCAGTCCCGGGACAGGGGGGAACTATGGCTACACCTTC
CDR3: CASSPGTGGNYGYTF

J: TRBJ1-1
size: .
V: TRBV30
length: 13
D: TRBD1
DNA: TGTGCCCAAGACAGGGGGCTGAACACTGAAGCTTTCTTT
CDR3: CAQDRGLNTEAFF

J: TRBJ2-5
size: .
V: TRBV9
length: 15
D: TRBD1
DNA: TGTGCCAGCAGCGTAGACGAAGGGGGCCTAGAGACCCAGTACTTC
CDR3: CASSVDEGGLETQYF

J: TRBJ2-2
size: .
V: TRBV6-6
length: 16
D: TRBD1
DNA: TGTGCCAGCAGTTACCCGGGACAGAAGAACACCGGGGAGCTGTTTTTT
CDR3: CASSYPGQKNTGELFF

J: TRBJ1-4
size: once
V: TRBV3-1/TRBV3-2
length: 15
D: TRBD1
DNA: TGTGCCAGCAGCCTATCAGGGGGTAAGAATGAAAAACTGTTTTTT
CDR3: CASSLSGGKNEKLFF

J: TRBJ2-7
size: .
V: TRBV5-3
length: 14
D: TRBD1
DNA: TGTGCCAGAAGTTCGCACAGGGGCCCCTACGAGCAGTACTTC
CDR3: CARSSHRGPYEQYF

J: TRBJ1-5
size: .
V: TRBV2
length: 16
D: .
DNA: TGTGCCAGCAGTGAACATGGTGGGGGGAGCAATCAGCCCCAGCATTTT
CDR3: CASSEHGGGSNQPQHF

J: TRBJ2-3
size: .
V: TRBV20-1
length: 16
D: TRBD2
DNA: TGCAGTGCTAGTTCCGGGACTAGCGGGCCCGTAGATACGCAGTATTTT
CDR3: CSASSGTSGPVDTQYF

J: TRBJ1-6
size: .
V: TRBV7-9
length: 16
D: TRBD1
DNA: TGTGCCAGCAGCTCCGTTGCGGGGACAGATAATTCACCCCTCCACTTT
CDR3: CASSSVAGTDNSPLHF

J: TRBJ2-2
size: .
V: TRBV3-1/TRBV3-2
length: 15
D: TRBD2
DNA: TGTGCCAGCAGCGTTCGGGGGGGGAACACCGGGGAGCTGTTTTTT
CDR3: CASSVRGGNTGELFF